Described below is a single TCR beta chain sequence and its context. The sample originates from a study of shared T cell receptors in the human thymus. This table comes from immunoSEQ multiplex PCR, and its TCRdb copy is limited to in-frame clones, with some not included. The data show hundreds of thousands of clones, approximately 88% seen once. V lost 4 bases, J lost 4 bases, and 13 bases lay in between. The CDR3 length is 14 residues. In germline, CDR1 is LNHNV, CDR2 YYDKDF (reference sequence). The sample also formed part of further work on human thymus T cells. Per that paper: Thymic material originated from resections removed in the course of corrective heart surgery. Thymic and blood repertoires appeared to show biased V and J gene usage.

The chain employs TRBV15 and TRBJ1-1; D remains unclear. This receptor was taken from a boy younger than two with a congenital heart defect. The specimen sequenced was thymocytes. CDR3 amino acids: CATSTRNEATEAFF. In nucleotides, the CDR3 is TGTGCCACCAGCACCAGAAACGAGGCCACTGAAGCTTTCTTT.